The T cell receptor (beta chain) under discussion was sequenced for a study of T cell responses to AZD1222 COVID-19 vaccine. Whole-study findings and limits: Without day 14 samples, only post-peak T cell repertoires were studied.

With respect to this clone: Its matching antigen is unknown.

TCRdb keeps only in-frame clones here, not all; method: immunoSEQ multiplex PCR. The sample comprises roughly 150,000 clones, around 90% of which are singletons, and around 1.4% rests with the top ten. This CDR3 is built from 18 residues. Trimming left V 3 bases short and J 1 base short, with 16 bases between. CDR1 is KGHSH and CDR2 is LQKENI in the germline V gene. The receptor was derived from an adult in good health. Specimen: peripheral blood, collected on day 0 of AZD1222 vaccination. The chain combines TRBV18 with TRBJ1-6, with D uncertain. The CDR3 DNA reads as TGTGCCAGCTCACCTTTGAAGCCTGGCGGGTCCTATAATTCACCCCTCCACTTT. This codes for CASSPLKPGGSYNSPLHF.